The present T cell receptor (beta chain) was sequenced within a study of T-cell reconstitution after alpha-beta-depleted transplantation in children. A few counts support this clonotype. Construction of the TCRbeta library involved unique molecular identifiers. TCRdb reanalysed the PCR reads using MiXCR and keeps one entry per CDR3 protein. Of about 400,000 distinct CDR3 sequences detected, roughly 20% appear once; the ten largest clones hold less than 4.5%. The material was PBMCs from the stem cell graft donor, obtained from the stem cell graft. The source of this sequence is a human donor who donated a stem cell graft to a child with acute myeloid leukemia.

The CDR3 DNA follows: TGCAGTGCTGAAACAGGGTCGAACACTGAAGCTTTCTTT. Translating gives CSAETGSNTEAFF. The chain combines TRBV20-1 with TRBJ1-1; TRBD1 is a possible D gene (6 bases). V gave up 5 bases and J gave up 1 base, with 11 bases separating them. This CDR3 is 13 amino acids long. CDR1 and CDR2 (germline): DFQATT, SNEGSKA (reference sequence).